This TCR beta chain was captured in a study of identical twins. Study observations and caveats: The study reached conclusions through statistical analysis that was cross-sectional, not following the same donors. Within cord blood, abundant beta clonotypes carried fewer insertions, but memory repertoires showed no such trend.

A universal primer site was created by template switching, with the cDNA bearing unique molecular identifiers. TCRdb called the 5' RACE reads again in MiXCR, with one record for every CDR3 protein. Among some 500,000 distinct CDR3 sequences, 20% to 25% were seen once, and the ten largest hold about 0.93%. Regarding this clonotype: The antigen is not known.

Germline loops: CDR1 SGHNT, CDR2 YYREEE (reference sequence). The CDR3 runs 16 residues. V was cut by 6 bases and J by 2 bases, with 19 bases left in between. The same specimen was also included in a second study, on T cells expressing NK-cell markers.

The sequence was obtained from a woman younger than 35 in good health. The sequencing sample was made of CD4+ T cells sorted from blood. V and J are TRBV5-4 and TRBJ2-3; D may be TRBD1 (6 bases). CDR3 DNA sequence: TGTGCCAGCACCCTTGAGAGGGGGACCCCCACAGATACGCAGTATTTT. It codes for CASTLERGTPTDTQYF.